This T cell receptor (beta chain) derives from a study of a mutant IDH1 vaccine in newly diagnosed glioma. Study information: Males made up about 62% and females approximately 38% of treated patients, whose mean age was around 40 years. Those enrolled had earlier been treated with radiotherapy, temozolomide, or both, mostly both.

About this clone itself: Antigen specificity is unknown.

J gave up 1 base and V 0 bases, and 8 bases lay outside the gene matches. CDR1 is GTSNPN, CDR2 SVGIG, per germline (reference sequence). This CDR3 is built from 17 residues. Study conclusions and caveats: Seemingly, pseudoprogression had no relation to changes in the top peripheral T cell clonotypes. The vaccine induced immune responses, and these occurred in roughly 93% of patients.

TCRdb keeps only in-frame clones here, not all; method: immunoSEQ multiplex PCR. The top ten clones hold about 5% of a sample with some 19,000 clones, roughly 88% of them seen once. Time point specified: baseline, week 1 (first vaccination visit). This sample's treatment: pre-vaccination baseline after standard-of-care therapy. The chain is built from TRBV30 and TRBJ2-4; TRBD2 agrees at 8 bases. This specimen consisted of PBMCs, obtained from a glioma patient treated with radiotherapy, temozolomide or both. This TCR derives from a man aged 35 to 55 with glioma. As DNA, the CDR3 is TGTGCCTGGAGTGTACGCGGGGGGCCGGAGGCCAAAAACATTCAGTACTTC. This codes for CAWSVRGGPEAKNIQYF.